The TCR beta chain described here comes from a study of blood T cells in healthy people across ages. Study-wide results and limits: Investigators treated diversity estimates from one million T cells as underestimates. Greater diversity and more naive CD4+ cells were seen in long-lived donors than in aged donors. Researchers said unsorted PBMCs prevented a conclusive naive versus antigen-experienced comparison.

Next came a second PCR, run for about 6 to 12 cycles, which used a sample-barcoded 5' primer along with a J-beta primer mix. Each TCR beta cDNA got a 12-nucleotide random molecular identifier. TCRdb re-called the 5' RACE reads with MiXCR, one entry per CDR3 protein. The sample consists of fewer than 1,000,000 distinct CDR3 sequences, 46% of them appearing once. Notes on this clonotype: Antigen specificity is unknown. A much more abundant neighbour one base away suggests this may be a read error.

Trimming removed 0 bases from V and 0 bases from J; junction bases left unmatched: 0. CDR1 LNHNV and CDR2 YYDKDF come from the germline V gene (reference sequence). The CDR3 totals 15 residues. The TCR originated in an older man in good health. The J gene is TRBJ2-7, the V gene TRBV15; 9 positions agree with TRBD2. Sequences were obtained from blood. CDR3 amino acids: CATSRDSGSSYEQYF. CDR3 in DNA: TGTGCCACCAGCAGAGATAGCGGGAGCTCCTACGAGCAGTACTTC.